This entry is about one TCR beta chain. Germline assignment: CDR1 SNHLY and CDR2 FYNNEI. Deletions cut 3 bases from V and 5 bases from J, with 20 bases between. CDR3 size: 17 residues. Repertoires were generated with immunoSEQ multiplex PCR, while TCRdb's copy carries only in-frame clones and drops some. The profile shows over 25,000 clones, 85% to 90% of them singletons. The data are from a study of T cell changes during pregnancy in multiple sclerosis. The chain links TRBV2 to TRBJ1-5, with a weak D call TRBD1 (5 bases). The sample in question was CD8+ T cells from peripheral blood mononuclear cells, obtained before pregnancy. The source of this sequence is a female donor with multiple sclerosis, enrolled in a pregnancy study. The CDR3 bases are TGTGCCAGCAGTGACGACCCCCTAATGGGGCCGCATCAGCCCCAGCATTTT. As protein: CASSDDPLMGPHQPQHF.